This entry lists 7 T cell receptor beta chains sequenced from one sample in a study of T cells after yellow fever vaccination. TCRdb reprocessed the 5' RACE reads via MiXCR and lists one record per CDR3 protein. The sample shows just under 600,000 distinct CDR3 sequences, approximately 13% of them seen only once. The sample consisted of PBMCs, taken on the day of the yellow fever booster vaccination. Receptor source: a man aged 30 to 45 who received the YFV17D yellow fever vaccine.

In its sample, this clonotype was seen many times. V gene TRBV30 combines with J gene TRBJ2-2; 7 bases match TRBD2. The CDR3 is made up of 14 amino acids. Germline V gives CDR1 GTSNPN, CDR2 SVGIG (reference sequence). The CDR3 coding sequence is TGTGCATACTTAGCGGGTATCCTCACCGGGGAGCTGTTTTTT. The encoded protein is CAYLAGILTGELFF.

The table lists this clonotype with a few counts. This sequence joins TRBV29-1 and TRBJ2-3; 7 bases match TRBD2. Looked up from germline, CDR1 is SQVTM and CDR2 is ANQGSEA. The CDR3 consists of 15 residues. With V trimmed by 4 bases and J by 0 bases, 7 bases remained unmatched. The CDR3 DNA sequence: TGCAGCGTTGGTAGGGCTAGCGGAAGCACAGATACGCAGTATTTT. Protein product: CSVGRASGSTDTQYF.

The chain couples TRBV9 to TRBJ2-3, with 14 bases fitting TRBD2. The trim removed 3 bases at V and 5 bases at J, leaving 5 bases unmatched. The germline CDR1 and CDR2 sequences are SGDLS and YYNGEE. CDR3 size: 16 residues. The CDR3, as DNA: TGTGCCAGCAGCGGACTAGCGGGAGGGCCGGTAGATACGCAGTATTTT. This sequence encodes CASSGLAGGPVDTQYF.

This clonotype showed up many times. V gene TRBV5-6 combines with J gene TRBJ2-1; D not resolved. V gave up 1 base and J gave up 13 bases, with 9 bases separating them. This CDR3 comprises 11 residues. The germline V gene encodes CDR1 SGHDT and CDR2 YYEEEE. The CDR3, as DNA: TGTGCCAGCAGCTTGTCAGGAAGTCAGTTCTTC. Its protein product is CASSLSGSQFF.

The V and J genes are TRBV5-6 and TRBJ1-5; D unclear. The CDR3 loop spans 15 amino acids. The V and J ends lost 2 bases and 2 bases respectively, with 11 bases between them. Germline-derived CDR1 and CDR2 are SGHDT and YYEEEE. CDR3 bases: TGTGCCAGCAGCTTAGGCGGTGTAGGCAATCAGCCCCAGCATTTT. Translated: CASSLGGVGNQPQHF.

V is TRBV7-3 and J is TRBJ2-5; 8 nucleotides align to TRBD1. The V gene end was trimmed by 1 base and the J gene end by 5 bases; junction bases not matched to a gene: 9. Germline lookup yields CDR1 SGHTA and CDR2 FQGTGA. This CDR3 is built from 16 residues. The CDR3 nucleotides read TGTGCCAGCAGCTTAAACCCCGCAGGGGGCGTGGAGACCCAGTACTTC. The encoded protein is CASSLNPAGGVETQYF. The full variable domain, in which reference TRBV7-3 and TRBJ2-5 provide the parts outside the CDR3, is GAGVSQTPSNKVTEKGKYVELRCDPISGHTALYWYRQSLGQGPEFLIYFQGTGAADDSGLPNDRFFAVRPEGSVSTLKIQRTERGDSAVYLCASSLNPAGGVETQYFGPGTRLLVL.

In this sample, this clonotype turned up a few times. This CDR3 is CSATQGKETQYF. The CDR3 coding sequence is TGCAGTGCTACGCAGGGCAAAGAGACCCAGTACTTC. The chain recombines TRBV20-1 with TRBJ2-5; maybe TRBD1 (5 bases). The germline CDR1 and CDR2 sequences are DFQATT and SNEGSKA (reference sequence). V lost 4 bases, J lost 3 bases, and 9 bases lay in between. There are 12 residues in the CDR3.